The subject of this entry is one T cell receptor (beta chain). The sample is drawn from a study of CD8 T cells in Susac syndrome. V lost 4 bases and J 0 bases, leaving 10 bases between the germline ends. The CDR3 has 14 residues. The germline CDR1 and CDR2 sequences are SNHLY and FYNNEI. Reverse transcription of roughly 0.45 to 1 ug RNA used random hexamers. The immunoSEQ assay covered 54 Vbeta and 13 Jbeta segments for CDR3. MiXCR, run by TCRdb on the immunoSEQ multiplex PCR reads, gives a single entry per CDR3 protein. The sample contains more than 150,000 distinct CDR3 sequences, about 94% of which appear only once.

The J gene is TRBJ2-7, the V gene TRBV2; tentative D call: TRBD1 (6 bases). The TCR was taken from a human donor with multiple sclerosis. Specimen: CD8+ T cells from PBMCs. The CDR3 nucleotides are TGTGCCAGCAGTGGGACAGAGAGCTCCTACGAGCAGTACTTC. This codes for CASSGTESSYEQYF.